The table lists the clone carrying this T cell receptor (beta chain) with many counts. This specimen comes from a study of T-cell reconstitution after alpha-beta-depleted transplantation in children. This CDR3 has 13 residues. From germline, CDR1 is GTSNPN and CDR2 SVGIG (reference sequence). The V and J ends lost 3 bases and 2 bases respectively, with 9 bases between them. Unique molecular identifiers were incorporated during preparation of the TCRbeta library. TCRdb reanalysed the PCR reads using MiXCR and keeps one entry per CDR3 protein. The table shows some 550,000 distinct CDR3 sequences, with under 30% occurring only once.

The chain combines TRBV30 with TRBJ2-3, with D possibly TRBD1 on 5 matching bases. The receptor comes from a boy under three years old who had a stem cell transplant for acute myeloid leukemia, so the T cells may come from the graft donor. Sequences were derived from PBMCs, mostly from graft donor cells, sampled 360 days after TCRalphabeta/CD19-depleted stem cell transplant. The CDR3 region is CAWRIGATDTQYF. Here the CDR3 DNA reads TGTGCCTGGAGAATTGGGGCCACAGATACGCAGTATTTT. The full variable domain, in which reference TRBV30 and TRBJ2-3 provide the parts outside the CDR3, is SQTIHQWPATLVQPVGSPLSLECTVEGTSNPNLYWYRQAAGRGLQLLFYSVGIGQISSEVPQNLSASRPQDRQFILSSKKLLLSDSGFYLCAWRIGATDTQYFGPGTRLTVL.